The 6 T cell receptor beta chains below were found in one sample sequenced in a study of blood T cell repertoires in COVID-19. Some clones are missing from TCRdb's copy, which holds only in-frame ones; the method was immunoSEQ multiplex PCR. The table lists some 65,000 clones, around 85% of them singletons. The sequenced sample was peripheral blood. These receptors were taken from a middle-aged man with COVID-19, enrolled during active disease.

The chain has TRBV9 and TRBJ1-2; D remains unclear. Trimming took 0 bases from V and 8 from J, leaving 14 bases between them. CDR3 size: 14 residues. The germline V gene has CDR1 SGDLS and CDR2 YYNGEE. The DNA of the CDR3 is TGTGCCAGCAGCGTAGGTCGGACTCAAGGAGGCTACACCTTC. Its protein product is CASSVGRTQGGYTF.

This chain uses TRBV2 with TRBJ1-5; 7 nucleotides match TRBD1. This CDR3 has 17 amino acids. V lost 6 bases and J lost 5; bases outside the gene matches: 16. The germline CDR1 and CDR2 sequences are SNHLY and FYNNEI. The CDR3 bases are TGTGCCAGCAGGAGGGGGAACATTGGTCAGGGGGATCAGCCCCAGCATTTT. Protein: CASRRGNIGQGDQPQHF.

Remarks on this clone: This sample also contains other DNA sequences that code for the same CDR3. CDR3 bases: TGTGCCAGTTCCGACGGGGGGCCGCCGGAGACCCAGTACTTC. As protein: CASSDGGPPETQYF. The chain has TRBV7-9 and TRBJ2-5; the D gene is possibly TRBD2 (7 bases). This CDR3 is built from 14 residues. The V and J ends lost 9 bases and 5 bases respectively, with 19 bases between them. Germline CDR1 reads SEHNR; CDR2 reads FQNEAQ (reference sequence).

The V call is TRBV4-1, the J call TRBJ2-7; 7 nucleotides align to TRBD1. The trim removed 0 bases at V and 5 bases at J, leaving 10 bases unmatched. The CDR3 runs to 16 residues. CDR1 MGHRA and CDR2 YSYEKL come from the germline V gene. The CDR3 loop is CASSQDRRDRADEQYF. The CDR3 DNA follows: TGCGCCAGCAGCCAAGATCGTCGAGACAGGGCCGACGAGCAGTACTTC.

The chain has TRBV6-1 and TRBJ1-5; no definite D call. The CDR3 is made up of 12 amino acids. Trimming removed 3 bases from V and 7 bases from J, with 7 bases in between. The germline CDR1 and CDR2 sequences are MNHNS and SASEGT. The CDR3 DNA reads as TGTGCCAGCAGTGATTGGAGCCAGCCCCAGCATTTT. The encoded protein is CASSDWSQPQHF.

A note on this clone: The junction departs from the called germline gene at one end, perhaps through a read error. The chain employs TRBV19 and TRBJ2-7; the D gene is possibly TRBD1 (6 bases). Germline V gene data show CDR1 as LNHDA and CDR2 as SQIVND (reference sequence). The CDR3 runs to 12 residues. CDR3 DNA: TGTGCCAGTAGTAAGGTAGGACAGCCGACCTCCTTC. Translated: CASSKVGQPTSF. The entire variable domain, with the rest obtained from reference TRBV19 and TRBJ2-7, is as follows: DGGITQSPKYLFRKEGQNVTLSCEQNLNHDAMYWYRQDPGQGLRLIYYSQIVNDFQKGDIAEGYSVSREKKESFPLTVTSAQKNPTAFYLCASSKVGQPTSFGPGTRLTVT.